These 26 T cell receptor beta chains were all obtained from the same sample, sequenced in a study of early stage breast cancer tumors. Clones were read by immunoSEQ multiplex PCR, and TCRdb kept only the in-frame ones, dropping some. The sample lists roughly 40,000 clones; about two thirds were seen once. The sequenced sample consisted of blood. The receptors here all came from a person aged 45 to 60 with breast cancer.

The CDR3 loop is CASIQGQGDGSPLHF. For the CDR3, the DNA is TGTGCCAGCATACAGGGACAGGGGGACGGTTCACCCCTCCACTTT. The rearrangement joins TRBV2 to TRBJ1-6; 11 nucleotides match TRBD1. The CDR3 sequence is 15 residues long. J lost 9 bases, V lost 7 bases, and 8 bases had no gene match. The V gene's germline CDR1 is SNHLY and CDR2 FYNNEI.

V and J are TRBV7-2 and TRBJ2-7; D might be TRBD1 (6 bases). V was trimmed by 2 bases and J by 4 bases, leaving 15 bases between them. The CDR3 is made up of 15 amino acids. Germline assignment: CDR1 SGHTA and CDR2 FQGNSA. In DNA, the CDR3 is TGTGCCAGCAGCTTAACCTTTAAAGGGGGATACGAGCAGTACTTC. Translated, it gives CASSLTFKGGYEQYF. The whole variable domain, filled in from reference TRBV7-2 and TRBJ2-7, reads GAGVSQSPSNKVTEKGKDVELRCDPISGHTALYWYRQSLGQGLEFLIYFQGNSAPDKSGLPSDRFSAERTGGSVSTLTIQRTQQEDSAVYLCASSLTFKGGYEQYFGPGTRLTVT.

The genes are TRBV7-9 and TRBJ2-5; D gene uncertain. The V gene lost 4 bases and the J gene lost 7 bases, with 10 bases spanning the gap. The germline V gene has CDR1 SEHNR and CDR2 FQNEAQ (reference sequence). This CDR3 contains 12 residues. CDR3 in amino acids: CASSSEAGTQYF. The CDR3 region has the DNA TGTGCCAGCAGCTCGGAAGCAGGGACCCAGTACTTC.

The chain uses TRBV5-1 and TRBJ1-4; no reliable D call. The CDR3 has 15 residues. Germline V gene lookup returns CDR1 SGHRS and CDR2 YFSETQ. Trimming removed 4 bases at V and 6 bases at J, with 16 bases between. The CDR3 here is CASSRAGNSDEKLFF. The CDR3 bases are TGCGCCAGCAGCCGAGCTGGTAATAGTGATGAAAAACTGTTTTTT.

This rearrangement joins TRBV7-2 to TRBJ2-1, with 9 bases fitting TRBD2. Germline values: CDR1 SGHTA, CDR2 FQGNSA. J lost 2 bases, V lost 6 bases, and 5 bases had no gene match. This CDR3 is 15 amino acids long. CDR3 sequence reads: CASRPLAGPYNEQFF. Here the CDR3 DNA reads TGTGCCAGCAGACCTCTAGCGGGGCCCTACAATGAGCAGTTCTTC.

The CDR3 coding sequence is TGTGCCAGCGAGGAGAACACTGAAGCTTTCTTT. This codes for CASEENTEAFF. V gene TRBV2 combines with J gene TRBJ1-1; D gene uncertain. The CDR3 spans 11 residues. V shed 8 bases and J shed 1 base, with 5 bases lying between them. Germline V gene sequence: CDR1 SNHLY, CDR2 FYNNEI.

The chain's CDR3 is CASSERVSGKHEQYF. The CDR3 region has the DNA TGTGCCAGCAGTGAAAGGGTTAGCGGGAAACACGAGCAGTACTTC. The V call is TRBV2, the J call TRBJ2-7; 8 bases align to TRBD2. The CDR3 contains 15 residues. The V gene's germline CDR1 is SNHLY and CDR2 FYNNEI. V gave up 2 bases and J gave up 5 bases; unmatched junction bases: 8.

The chain joins TRBV15 to TRBJ2-2; the D gene is possibly TRBD2 (5 bases). Germline CDR1 and CDR2: LNHNV and YYDKDF (reference sequence). The CDR3 has 15 amino acids. Trimming removed 0 bases from V and 3 bases from J, with 8 bases in between. The CDR3 DNA is TGTGCCACCAGCAGAGAGAGAGCGGACACCGGGGAGCTGTTTTTT. Protein product: CATSRERADTGELFF.

This chain connects TRBV19 to TRBJ2-1; 9 nucleotides line up with TRBD2. The trim removed 0 bases at V and 0 bases at J, leaving 3 bases unmatched. This CDR3 is built from 17 residues. Per germline, CDR1 LNHDA and CDR2 SQIVND (reference sequence). The CDR3 reads CASSIDPSGASYNEQFF. CDR3 nucleotides: TGTGCCAGTAGTATAGACCCTAGCGGGGCCTCCTACAATGAGCAGTTCTTC.

This clone was counted only a few times. This chain uses TRBV6-5 with TRBJ1-6, with a tentative D call TRBD1 (6 bases). Between the trimmed V and J ends, which lost 6 bases and 10 bases, there was a span of 16 bases. CDR3 length: 14 amino acids. CDR1 and CDR2 from the germline V gene are MNHEY and SVGAGI. This CDR3 is CASSQDRGISPLHF. CDR3 bases: TGTGCCAGCAGCCAGGACAGAGGGATATCACCCCTCCACTTT.

In its sample, this clone was seen a few times. V gene TRBV19 combines with J gene TRBJ1-2; TRBD1 matches 8 bases. J lost 4 bases, V lost 10 bases, and 2 bases had no gene match. This CDR3 is 11 amino acids long. Germline lookup yields CDR1 LNHDA and CDR2 SQIVND (reference sequence). CDR3 sequence: CATTGGYGYTF. The CDR3 coding sequence is TGTGCCACTACAGGGGGCTATGGCTACACCTTC.

This clone has only a few counts. CDR3 in DNA: TGTGCCAGCAGCTTGGGACAGGGAACAGGCGAGCAGTACTTC. This gives the protein CASSLGQGTGEQYF. This chain connects TRBV13 to TRBJ2-7; 9 bases match TRBD1. Germline CDR1 and CDR2: PRHDT and FYEKMQ (reference sequence). With 3 bases clipped from V and 6 bases from J, the junction kept 6 bases outside the gene matches. CDR3 size: 14 residues.

CDR3 residues: CASSPGLAGGENTQYF. CDR3 sequence (DNA): TGTGCCAGCAGCCCGGGACTAGCGGGGGGGGAAAATACGCAGTATTTT. The J gene is TRBJ2-3, the V gene TRBV7-8, with TRBD2 identical over 16 bases. Per germline, CDR1 SGHVS and CDR2 FQNEAQ. With 5 bases clipped from V and 7 bases from J, the junction kept 6 bases outside the gene matches. This CDR3 is 16 amino acids long.

This rearrangement joins TRBV19 to TRBJ2-3; possible D gene TRBD2, 5 bases. This CDR3 has 16 amino acids. Germline V gene data show CDR1 as LNHDA and CDR2 as SQIVND (reference sequence). Trimming removed 8 bases at V and 7 bases at J, with 25 bases between. CDR3 in DNA: TGTGCCAGTGAAGAAAGCGGAAGAGTGGGCGTGAATACGCAGTATTTT. Protein product: CASEESGRVGVNTQYF.

The chain recombines TRBV5-1 with TRBJ1-6; D uncertain. Trimming removed 0 bases at V and 13 bases at J, with 17 bases between. Germline V gene data show CDR1 as SGHRS and CDR2 as YFSETQ. This CDR3 is built from 15 residues. The CDR3, as DNA: TGCGCCAGCAGCTTGGAACGGGATGGCATCGATCCCCTCCACTTT. Protein sequence: CASSLERDGIDPLHF.

The chain uses TRBV14 and TRBJ2-3, with D possibly TRBD2 on 7 matching bases. V dropped 4 bases and J dropped 4 bases, with 15 bases sitting between them. This CDR3 has 15 residues. Germline assignment: CDR1 SGHDN and CDR2 FVKESK. CDR3 in amino acids: CASSRGGRVADTQYF. CDR3 DNA sequence: TGTGCCAGCAGCCGGGGGGGCCGGGTTGCAGATACGCAGTATTTT.

V usage is TRBV4-1 and J usage is TRBJ2-7; D call uncertain. With 4 bases removed from V and 2 bases from J, the gap between germline ends came to 15 bases. CDR1 and CDR2 from the germline V gene are MGHRA and YSYEKL. This CDR3 comprises 15 residues. The CDR3 bases are TGCGCCAGCAGCCCCCAGAAAATGATTACCTACGAGCAGTACTTC. Its protein is CASSPQKMITYEQYF.

This clone was seen repeatedly, ten times or more. The V and J genes are TRBV5-4 and TRBJ1-4; D unclear. The CDR3 runs 16 residues. V was pared by 4 bases and J by 5 bases, with 18 bases between. Germline V gives CDR1 SGHNT, CDR2 YYREEE (reference sequence). CDR3 DNA sequence: TGTGCCAGCAGCCAAGAAGCGACGGGGTTGAATGAAAAACTGTTTTTT. Translation: CASSQEATGLNEKLFF.

The rearrangement uses TRBV13 and TRBJ2-5; 8 positions agree with TRBD2. Germline CDR1 and CDR2: PRHDT and FYEKMQ (reference sequence). This CDR3 has 14 amino acids. After removal of 4 bases from V and 4 bases from J, the junction contained 5 bases not matched to a gene. The chain's CDR3 is CASSWGLGGETQYF. CDR3 nucleotides: TGTGCCAGCAGCTGGGGACTAGGGGGAGAGACCCAGTACTTC.

This clone was picked up a small number of times. This chain links TRBV15 with TRBJ1-1; TRBD1 agrees at 7 bases. After removal of 3 bases from V and 11 bases from J, the junction contained 9 bases not matched to a gene. This CDR3 is 13 amino acids long. Germline V gives CDR1 LNHNV, CDR2 YYDKDF (reference sequence). The CDR3 loop reads CATSRDQGDEAFF. In nucleotides, the CDR3 is TGTGCCACCAGCAGGGACCAGGGGGATGAGGCTTTCTTT.

V usage is TRBV25-1 and J usage is TRBJ2-7; 10 bases align to TRBD2. This CDR3 region has 17 residues. The V segment lost 2 bases and the J segment 3 bases; nucleotides outside the gene matches: 10. Germline V gene sequence: CDR1 MGHDK, CDR2 SYGVNS. The CDR3 region is CASSEEGSSGSLYEQYF. CDR3 DNA sequence: TGTGCCAGCAGTGAAGAAGGGTCTAGCGGGAGTCTCTACGAGCAGTACTTC.

This clone came up a few times. The chain couples TRBV7-2 to TRBJ2-7, with D possibly matching TRBD1 (6 bases). Germline V gives CDR1 SGHTA, CDR2 FQGNSA. The CDR3 is 13 amino acids. Trimming pared 7 bases from V and 3 bases from J, leaving 13 bases between. CDR3 in DNA: TGTGCCAGCAATATTGGGGGCCTCTACGAGCAGTACTTC. Its translation is CASNIGGLYEQYF.

The chain joins TRBV6-4 to TRBJ2-1, with 8 bases fitting TRBD2. This CDR3 comprises 13 residues. Germline V lookup: CDR1 MRHNA, CDR2 SNTAGT. The V segment lost 4 bases and the J segment 8 bases; nucleotides outside the gene matches: 4. CDR3 protein: CASSAGTRDEQFF. As DNA, the CDR3 is TGTGCCAGCAGTGCCGGGACTAGGGATGAGCAGTTCTTC.

V gene TRBV4-2 combines with J gene TRBJ2-6; D perhaps matches TRBD2 (5 bases). V was shortened by 0 bases and J by 0 bases, with 9 bases between the two germline ends. The CDR3 contains 17 residues. Germline V gene sequence: CDR1 LGHNA, CDR2 YNFKEQ. In DNA, the CDR3 is TGTGCCAGCAGCCAAGATCCTGGACTCTCTGGGGCCAACGTCCTGACTTTC. Translating gives CASSQDPGLSGANVLTF.

Written as DNA, the CDR3 is TGTGCCAGCAGAGCGGGACTAGCGGGAACAGATACGCAGTATTTT. It translates to CASRAGLAGTDTQYF. The chain has TRBV2 and TRBJ2-3; 13 nucleotides match TRBD2. Germline trimming cut 6 bases from V and 3 bases from J; bases unmatched to any gene: 3. The CDR3 contains 15 residues. Germline lookup yields CDR1 SNHLY and CDR2 FYNNEI.

This rearrangement joins TRBV5-6 to TRBJ2-1, with 7 bases fitting TRBD1. The CDR3 covers 16 residues. Trimming cost V 3 bases and J 0 bases; bases outside gene matches: 6. Germline-derived CDR1 and CDR2 are SGHDT and YYEEEE. The CDR3 sequence: CASSSGTVSSYNEQFF. The CDR3, as DNA: TGTGCCAGCAGCTCCGGGACAGTGAGCTCCTACAATGAGCAGTTCTTC.